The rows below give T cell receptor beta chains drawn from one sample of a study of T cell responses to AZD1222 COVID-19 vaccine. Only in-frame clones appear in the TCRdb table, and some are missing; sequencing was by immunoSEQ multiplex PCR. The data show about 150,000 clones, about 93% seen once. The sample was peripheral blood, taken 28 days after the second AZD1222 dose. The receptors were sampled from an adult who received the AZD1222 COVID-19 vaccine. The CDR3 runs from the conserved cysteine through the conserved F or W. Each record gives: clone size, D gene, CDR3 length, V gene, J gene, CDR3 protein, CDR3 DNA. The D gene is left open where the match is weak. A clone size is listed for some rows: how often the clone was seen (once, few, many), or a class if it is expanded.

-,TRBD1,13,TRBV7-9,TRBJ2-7,CASSRTGGYEQYF,TGTGCCAGCAGCCGGACAGGGGGCTACGAGCAGTACTTC
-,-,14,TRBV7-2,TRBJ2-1,CASSLAGTYNEQFF,TGTGCCAGCAGCTTAGCGGGAACCTACAATGAGCAGTTCTTC
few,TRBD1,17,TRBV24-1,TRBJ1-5,CATSVPGTGGLNQPQHF,TGTGCCACCAGTGTTCCCGGGACAGGGGGCTTAAATCAGCCCCAGCATTTT
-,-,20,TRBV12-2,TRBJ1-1,CASRHPRGGVDLDWCTEAFF,TGTGCAAGTCGTCATCCGAGGGGGGGTGTGGATCTAGATTGGTGCACTGAAGCTTTCTTT
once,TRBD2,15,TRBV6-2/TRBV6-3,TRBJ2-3,CASSQRSGAGRAQYF,TGTGCCAGCAGTCAGAGGTCCGGAGCGGGGAGAGCGCAGTATTTT
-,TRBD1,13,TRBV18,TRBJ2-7,CASSPGTVYEQYF,TGTGCCAGCTCACCTGGGACAGTCTACGAGCAGTACTTC
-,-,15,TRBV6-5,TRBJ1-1,CASSWAPRMNTEAFF,TGTGCCAGCAGTTGGGCGCCTCGAATGAACACTGAAGCTTTCTTT
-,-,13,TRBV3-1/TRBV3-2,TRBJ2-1,CASSLWPYNEQFF,TGTGCCAGCAGCCTCTGGCCCTACAATGAGCAGTTCTTC
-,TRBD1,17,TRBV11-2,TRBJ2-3,CASSYTTGTAAPDTQYF,TGTGCCAGCAGCTACACGACCGGGACAGCTGCACCAGATACGCAGTATTTT
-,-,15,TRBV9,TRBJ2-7,CASSETGTYHYEQYF,TGTGCCAGCAGCGAGACCGGGACGTACCACTACGAGCAGTACTTC
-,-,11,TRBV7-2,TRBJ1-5,CASSMGTLQHF,TGTGCCAGCAGCATGGGGACACTCCAGCATTTT
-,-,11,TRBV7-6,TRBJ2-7,CASSFAGEQYF,TGTGCCAGCAGCTTCGCTGGCGAGCAGTACTTC
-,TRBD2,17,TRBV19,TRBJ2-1,CASSMGTGGSQRNEQFF,TGTGCCAGTAGTATGGGTACTGGCGGGAGTCAGAGGAATGAGCAGTTCTTC
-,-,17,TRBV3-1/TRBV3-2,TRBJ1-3,CASSPPRGPLSGNTIYF,TGTGCCAGCAGCCCCCCGAGAGGGCCCCTCTCTGGAAACACCATATATTTT
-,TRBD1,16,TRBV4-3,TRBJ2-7,CASSQESGTGGNEQYF,TGCGCCAGCAGCCAAGAGTCCGGGACAGGGGGCAACGAGCAGTACTTC
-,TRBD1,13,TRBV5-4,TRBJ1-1,CASSQGANTEAFF,TGTGCCAGCAGCCAGGGGGCGAACACTGAAGCTTTCTTT
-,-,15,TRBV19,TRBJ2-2,CASSPLGGDTGELFF,TGTGCCAGTAGTCCCCTGGGCGGGGACACCGGGGAGCTGTTTTTT
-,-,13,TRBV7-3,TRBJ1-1,CASSRRGATEAFF,TGTGCCAGCAGTCGGAGAGGGGCTACTGAAGCTTTCTTT
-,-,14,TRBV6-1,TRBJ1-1,CASSETPGDTEAFF,TGTGCCAGCAGTGAAACCCCAGGGGACACTGAAGCTTTCTTT
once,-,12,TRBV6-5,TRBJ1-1,CASSYGTSEAFF,TGTGCCAGCAGTTACGGGACCTCTGAAGCTTTCTTT
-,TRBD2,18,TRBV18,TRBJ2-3,CASSPASGSLASTDTQYF,TGTGCCAGCTCACCTGCTAGCGGGAGTCTGGCTAGCACAGATACGCAGTATTTT
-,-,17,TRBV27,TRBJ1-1,CASSQRGDIASNTEAFF,TGTGCCAGCAGCCAGCGGGGGGACATCGCATCGAACACTGAAGCTTTCTTT
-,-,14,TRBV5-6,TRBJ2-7,CASSSMTLAYEQYF,TGTGCCAGCAGCTCAATGACACTAGCCTACGAGCAGTACTTC
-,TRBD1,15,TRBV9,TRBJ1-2,CASSAGQGPNYGYTF,TGTGCCAGCAGCGCAGGACAGGGGCCTAACTATGGCTACACCTTC
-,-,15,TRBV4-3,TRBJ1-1,CASSRTGGRDTEAFF,TGCGCCAGCTCTCGGACCGGGGGCAGGGACACTGAAGCTTTCTTT
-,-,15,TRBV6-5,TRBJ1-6,CASTERGFYNSPLHF,TGTGCCAGCACCGAGAGGGGCTTCTATAATTCACCCCTCCACTTT
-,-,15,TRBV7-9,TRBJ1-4,CASSLGDRRNEKLFF,TGTGCCAGCAGTCTGGGAGACCGGCGTAATGAAAAACTGTTTTTT
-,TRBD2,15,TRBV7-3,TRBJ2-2,CASSPLAENTGELFF,TGTGCCAGCAGCCCCCTAGCGGAGAACACCGGGGAGCTGTTTTTT
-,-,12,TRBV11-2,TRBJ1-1,CASSSRNKEAFF,TGTGCCAGCAGCTCCCGAAATAAAGAAGCTTTCTTT
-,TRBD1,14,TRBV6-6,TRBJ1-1,CASTMTGWDTEAFF,TGTGCCAGCACCATGACAGGGTGGGACACTGAAGCTTTCTTT
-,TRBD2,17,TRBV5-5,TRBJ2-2,CASRPTSGTLNTGELFF,TGTGCCAGCAGGCCGACTAGCGGGACTTTGAACACCGGGGAGCTGTTTTTT
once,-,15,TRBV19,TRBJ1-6,CASSNVWTDNSPLHF,TGTGCCAGTAGTAACGTTTGGACAGATAATTCACCCCTCCACTTT
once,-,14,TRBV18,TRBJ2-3,CASSPEEGVSTQYF,TGTGCCAGCTCACCAGAGGAAGGGGTCAGTACGCAGTATTTT
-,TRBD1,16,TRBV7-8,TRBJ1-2,CASSLAIIDRALSYTF,TGTGCCAGCAGCTTAGCCATAATTGACAGGGCTCTAAGCTACACCTTC
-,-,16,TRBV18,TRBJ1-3,CASSPQDGSSGNTIYF,TGTGCCAGCTCACCACAAGACGGAAGCTCTGGAAACACCATATATTTT
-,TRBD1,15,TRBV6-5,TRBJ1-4,CASSFSRGRTEKLFF,TGTGCCAGCAGTTTTAGTAGGGGGCGAACTGAAAAACTGTTTTTT
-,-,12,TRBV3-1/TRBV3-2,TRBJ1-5,CASSQGGQPQHF,TGTGCCAGCAGCCAGGGGGGCCAGCCCCAGCATTTT
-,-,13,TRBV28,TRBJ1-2,CASSPLYNYGYTF,TGTGCCAGCAGTCCTCTCTATAACTATGGCTACACCTTC
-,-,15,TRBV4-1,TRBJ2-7,CASSQDMGHFYEQYF,TGCGCCAGCAGCCAAGATATGGGACACTTCTACGAGCAGTACTTC
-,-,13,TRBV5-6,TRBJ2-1,CASSLVAYNEQFF,TGTGCCAGCAGCTTGGTTGCCTACAATGAGCAGTTCTTC
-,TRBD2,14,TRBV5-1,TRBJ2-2,CASSEREGRRELFF,TGCGCCAGCTCCGAGCGGGAGGGCCGAAGGGAGCTGTTTTTT
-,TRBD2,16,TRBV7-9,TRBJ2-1,CASSSRTSGGYNEQFF,TGTGCCAGCAGCTCGCGAACTAGCGGGGGGTACAATGAGCAGTTCTTC